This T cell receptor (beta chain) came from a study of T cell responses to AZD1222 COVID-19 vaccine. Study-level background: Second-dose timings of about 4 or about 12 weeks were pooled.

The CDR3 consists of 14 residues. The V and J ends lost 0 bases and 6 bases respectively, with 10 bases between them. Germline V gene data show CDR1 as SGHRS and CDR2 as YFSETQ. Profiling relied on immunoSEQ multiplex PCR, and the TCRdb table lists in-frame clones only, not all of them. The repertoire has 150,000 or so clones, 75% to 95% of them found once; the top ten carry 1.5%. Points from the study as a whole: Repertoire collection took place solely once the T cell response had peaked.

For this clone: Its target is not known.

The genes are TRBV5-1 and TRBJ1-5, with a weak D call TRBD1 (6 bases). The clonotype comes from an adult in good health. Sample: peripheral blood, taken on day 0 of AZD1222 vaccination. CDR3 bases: TGCGCCAGCAGCTTGGGAGGGGGATTTCAGCCCCAGCATTTT. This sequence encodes CASSLGGGFQPQHF.